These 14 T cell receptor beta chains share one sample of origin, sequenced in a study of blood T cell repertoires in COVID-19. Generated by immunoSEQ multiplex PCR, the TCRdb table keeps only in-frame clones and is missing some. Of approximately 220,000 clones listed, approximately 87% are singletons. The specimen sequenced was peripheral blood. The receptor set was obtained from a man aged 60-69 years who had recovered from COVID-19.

CDR3 sequence: CASTPGGDFYGYTF. In DNA form, the CDR3 reads TGTGCCAGCACCCCAGGGGGCGATTTCTATGGCTACACCTTC. The gene calls are TRBV6-5 and TRBJ1-2; TRBD1 agrees at 8 bases. This CDR3 comprises 14 residues. Germline lookup yields CDR1 MNHEY and CDR2 SVGAGI. The trim removed 7 bases at V and 4 bases at J, leaving 8 bases unmatched.

The CDR3 here is CASSILGDRVNYGYTF. CDR3 coding DNA: TGTGCCAGTAGTATTTTGGGGGACAGGGTTAACTATGGCTACACCTTC. The chain has TRBV19 and TRBJ1-2, with 9 bases aligning to TRBD1. The CDR3 extends over 16 amino acids. Trimming at V came to 3 bases and at J to 1 base, leaving 6 bases not matched to a gene. Germline CDR1 LNHDA, CDR2 SQIVND (reference sequence).

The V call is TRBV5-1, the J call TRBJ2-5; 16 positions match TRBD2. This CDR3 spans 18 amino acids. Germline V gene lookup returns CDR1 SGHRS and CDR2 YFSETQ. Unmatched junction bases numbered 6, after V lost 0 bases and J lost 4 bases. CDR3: CASSLAGTSGRAAETQYF. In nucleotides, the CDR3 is TGCGCCAGCAGCTTGGCTGGGACTAGCGGGAGGGCCGCAGAGACCCAGTACTTC.

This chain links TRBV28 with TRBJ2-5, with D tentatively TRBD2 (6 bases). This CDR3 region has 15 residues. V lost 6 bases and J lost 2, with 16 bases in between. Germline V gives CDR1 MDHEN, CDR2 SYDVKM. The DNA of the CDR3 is TGTGCCAGCAGGTCGAGGACTACCTCTCAAGAGACCCAGTACTTC. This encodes CASRSRTTSQETQYF. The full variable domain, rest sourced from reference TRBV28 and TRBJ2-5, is DVKVTQSSRYLVKRTGEKVFLECVQDMDHENMFWYRQDPGLGLRLIYFSYDVKMKEKGDIPEGYSVSREKKERFSLILESASTNQTSMYLCASRSRTTSQETQYFGPGTRLLVL.

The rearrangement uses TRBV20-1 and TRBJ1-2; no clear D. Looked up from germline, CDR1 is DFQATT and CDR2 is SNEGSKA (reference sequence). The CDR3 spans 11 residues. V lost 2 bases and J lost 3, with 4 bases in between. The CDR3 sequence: CSARFDYGYTF. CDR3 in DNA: TGCAGTGCTAGATTCGACTATGGCTACACCTTC.

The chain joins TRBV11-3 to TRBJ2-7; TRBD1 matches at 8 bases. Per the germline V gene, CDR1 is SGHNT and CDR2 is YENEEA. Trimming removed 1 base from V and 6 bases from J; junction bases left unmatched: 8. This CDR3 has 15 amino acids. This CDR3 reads CASSLGLGRGPEQYF. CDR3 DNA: TGTGCCAGCAGCTTAGGTCTCGGCAGGGGGCCCGAGCAGTACTTC. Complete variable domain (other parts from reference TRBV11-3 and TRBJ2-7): EAGVVQSPRYKIIEKKQPVAFWCNPISGHNTLYWYLQNLGQGPELLIRYENEEAVDDSQLPKDRFSAERLKGVDSTLKIQPAELGDSAVYLCASSLGLGRGPEQYFGPGTRLTVT.

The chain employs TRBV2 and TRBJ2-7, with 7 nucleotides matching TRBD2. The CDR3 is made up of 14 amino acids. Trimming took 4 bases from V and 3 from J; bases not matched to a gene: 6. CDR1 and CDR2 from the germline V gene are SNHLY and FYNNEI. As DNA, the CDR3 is TGTGCCAGCAGTGTAGAGACTAGCAGCTACGAGCAGTACTTC. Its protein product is CASSVETSSYEQYF. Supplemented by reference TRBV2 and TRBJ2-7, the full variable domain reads EPEVTQTPSHQVTQMGQEVILRCVPISNHLYFYWYRQILGQKVEFLVSFYNNEISEKSEIFDDQFSVERPDGSNFTLKIRSTKLEDSAMYFCASSVETSSYEQYFGPGTRLTVT.

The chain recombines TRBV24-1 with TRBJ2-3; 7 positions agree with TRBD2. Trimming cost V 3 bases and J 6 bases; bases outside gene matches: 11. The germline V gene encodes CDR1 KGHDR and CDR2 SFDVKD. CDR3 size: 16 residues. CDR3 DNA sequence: TGTGCCACCAGTGATCCTCGACTAGCTCTAGGGGATACGCAGTATTTT. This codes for CATSDPRLALGDTQYF.

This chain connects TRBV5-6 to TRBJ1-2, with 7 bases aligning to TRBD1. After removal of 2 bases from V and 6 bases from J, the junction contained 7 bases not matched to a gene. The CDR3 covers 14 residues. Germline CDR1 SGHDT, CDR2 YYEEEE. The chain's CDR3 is CASSFEQGSNGYTF. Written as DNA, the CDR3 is TGTGCCAGCAGCTTTGAACAGGGGAGTAATGGCTACACCTTC.

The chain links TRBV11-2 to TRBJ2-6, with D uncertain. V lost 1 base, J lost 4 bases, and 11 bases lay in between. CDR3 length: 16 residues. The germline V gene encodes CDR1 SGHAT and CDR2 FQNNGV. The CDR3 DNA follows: TGTGCCAGCAGCTTAGTGGTGTCCGGGGGGGCCAACGTCCTGACTTTC. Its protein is CASSLVVSGGANVLTF.

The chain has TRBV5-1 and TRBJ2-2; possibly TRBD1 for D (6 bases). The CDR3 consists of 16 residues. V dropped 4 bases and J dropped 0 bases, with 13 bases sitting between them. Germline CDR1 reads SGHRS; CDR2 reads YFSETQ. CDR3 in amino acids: CASSPRTDANTGELFF. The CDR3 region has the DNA TGCGCCAGCAGCCCCCGGACAGATGCGAACACCGGGGAGCTGTTTTTT.

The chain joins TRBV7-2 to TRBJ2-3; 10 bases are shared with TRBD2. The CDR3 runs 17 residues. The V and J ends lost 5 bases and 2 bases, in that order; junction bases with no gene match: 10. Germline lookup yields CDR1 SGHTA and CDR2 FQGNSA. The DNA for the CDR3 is TGTGCCAGCAGCGAAAGTCTAGCGGGGGAATTCACAGATACGCAGTATTTT. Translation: CASSESLAGEFTDTQYF. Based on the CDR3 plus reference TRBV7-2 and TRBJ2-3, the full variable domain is GAGVSQSPSNKVTEKGKDVELRCDPISGHTALYWYRQSLGQGLEFLIYFQGNSAPDKSGLPSDRFSAERTGGSVSTLTIQRTQQEDSAVYLCASSESLAGEFTDTQYFGPGTRLTVL.

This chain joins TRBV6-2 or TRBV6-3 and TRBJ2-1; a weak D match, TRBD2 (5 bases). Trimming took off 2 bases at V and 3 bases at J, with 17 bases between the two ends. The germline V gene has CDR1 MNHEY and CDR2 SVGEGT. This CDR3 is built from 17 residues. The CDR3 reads CASSYPPGRGHYNEQFF. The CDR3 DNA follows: TGTGCCAGCAGTTACCCCCCCGGCCGAGGGCACTACAATGAGCAGTTCTTC.

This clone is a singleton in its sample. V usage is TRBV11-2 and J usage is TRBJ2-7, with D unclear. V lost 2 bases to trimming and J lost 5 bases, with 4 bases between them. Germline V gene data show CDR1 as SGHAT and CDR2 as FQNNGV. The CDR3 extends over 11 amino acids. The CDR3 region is CASSLTNEQYF. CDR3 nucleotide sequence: TGTGCCAGCAGCTTAACAAACGAGCAGTACTTC. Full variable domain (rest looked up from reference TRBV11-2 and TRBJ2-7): EAGVAQSPRYKIIEKRQSVAFWCNPISGHATLYWYQQILGQGPKLLIQFQNNGVVDDSQLPKDRFSAERLKGVDSTLKIQPAKLEDSAVYLCASSLTNEQYFGPGTRLTVT.